This is a list of T cell receptor beta chains from one sample in a study of blood T cell repertoires in COVID-19. Libraries were prepared by immunoSEQ multiplex PCR; TCRdb keeps only in-frame clonotypes and omits some of them. This sample has some 45,000 clones, with under 90% found just once. Sequencing was performed on peripheral blood. These receptor sequences come from a man aged 60 to 75 with acute or convalescent COVID-19. Each CDR3 is given with its conserved first and last residue. Fields, in order: D gene, J gene, clone size, CDR3 length, V gene, CDR3 protein, CDR3 DNA. A D gene is named only where the DNA matches it firmly. For some rows the clone size is stated as once, few or many, or as a class when expanded; others skip it.

TRBD1,TRBJ2-2,NA,17,TRBV7-8,CASSQRTGGTNTGELFF,TGTGCCAGCAGCCAACGAACAGGGGGTACGAACACCGGGGAGCTGTTTTTT
TRBD1,TRBJ2-2,NA,15,TRBV11-3,CASSPGQVNTGELFF,TGTGCCAGCAGCCCGGGACAGGTGAACACCGGGGAGCTGTTTTTT
NA,TRBJ1-6,few,18,TRBV30,CAWSPGVGTGRPLSPLHF,TGTGCCTGGAGCCCTGGGGTTGGAACAGGGCGGCCGCTTTCACCCCTCCACTTT
TRBD1,TRBJ1-6,NA,12,TRBV6-5,CASGQGNSPLHF,TGTGCCAGTGGACAGGGGAATTCACCCCTCCACTTT
NA,TRBJ2-7,NA,15,TRBV12-5,CASGLVPSEDYEQYF,TGTGCTAGTGGTTTGGTACCCTCAGAAGACTACGAGCAGTACTTC
TRBD1,TRBJ2-2,NA,14,TRBV29-1,CSAQTGSGTGELFF,TGCAGCGCCCAGACAGGGAGTGGCACCGGGGAGCTGTTTTTT
TRBD2,TRBJ2-1,NA,12,TRBV30,CAWSVGRDEQFF,TGTGCCTGGAGTGTAGGGAGGGATGAGCAGTTCTTC
NA,TRBJ2-5,NA,13,TRBV19,CASSSGVRKTQYF,TGTGCCAGTAGTTCAGGGGTCCGGAAGACCCAGTACTTC
TRBD2,TRBJ2-3,NA,16,TRBV11-2,CASSALAGGLRNTQYF,TGTGCCAGCAGCGCGTTAGCGGGGGGGCTTAGAAATACGCAGTATTTT
NA,TRBJ1-5,NA,14,TRBV7-9,CASSRGQLDQPQHF,TGTGCCAGCAGCCGCGGACAGTTAGATCAGCCCCAGCATTTT
NA,TRBJ2-1,once,15,TRBV2,CASSDGRASYNEQFF,TGTGCCAGCAGTGATGGGCGGGCCTCCTACAATGAGCAGTTCTTC
NA,TRBJ1-4,NA,17,TRBV7-8,CASSLLAVSPLREKLFF,TGTGCCAGCAGCTTATTAGCTGTTAGTCCTCTTCGCGAAAAACTGTTTTTT
NA,TRBJ1-6,NA,13,TRBV19,CASSIDSNSPLHF,TGTGCCAGTAGTATTGACAGTAATTCACCCCTCCACTTT
TRBD2,TRBJ2-7,few,15,TRBV19,CASSIASGGFYEQYF,TGTGCCAGTAGTATTGCCAGCGGGGGGTTCTACGAGCAGTACTTC
NA,TRBJ2-7,NA,14,TRBV5-4,CASSFLVRPYEQYF,TGTGCCAGCAGCTTCTTAGTCAGGCCCTACGAGCAGTACTTC
TRBD1,TRBJ2-1,NA,15,TRBV7-2,CASSLTPTGMNEQFF,TGTGCCAGCAGCTTAACGCCGACAGGGATGAATGAGCAGTTCTTC
NA,TRBJ1-1,NA,12,TRBV19,CASSIGGGEAFF,TGTGCCAGTAGTATAGGGGGGGGTGAAGCTTTCTTT
TRBD1,TRBJ1-1,NA,12,TRBV9,CASSVTGGEAFF,TGTGCCAGCAGCGTAACAGGGGGGGAAGCTTTCTTT
TRBD1,TRBJ2-1,NA,17,TRBV7-9,CASSLSIGQASYNEQFF,TGTGCCAGCAGCTTATCGATAGGACAGGCTTCCTACAATGAGCAGTTCTTC
TRBD1,TRBJ2-7,few,13,TRBV2,CASTDRGSYEQYF,TGTGCCAGCACTGACAGGGGATCCTACGAGCAGTACTTC
TRBD2,TRBJ2-5,NA,14,TRBV6-1,CASSEGGRLETQYF,TGTGCCAGCAGTGAGGGGGGGAGGTTGGAGACCCAGTACTTC
TRBD1,TRBJ1-2,NA,15,TRBV27,CASRTGALSNYGYTF,TGTGCCAGCAGAACAGGGGCGCTCTCTAACTATGGCTACACCTTC